This TCR beta chain is from a study of blood T cell repertoires in COVID-19. Across the study: Samples came from the United States, Italy and Spain, spanning acute and convalescent COVID-19. Sources were T cells, B-cell-depleted T cells, or PBMCs; the material itself was cDNA or gDNA.

This clone was recorded once. Additional DNA sequences in this sample encode the identical CDR3. Produced via immunoSEQ multiplex PCR; TCRdb's table is partial and in-frame only. The repertoire holds under 350,000 clones, with 70% to 90% as singletons. This CDR3 comprises 11 residues. The ends were cut back, 4 bases at V and 7 bases at J, with 6 bases in the middle. Germline assignment: CDR1 SGHNT and CDR2 YYREEE (reference sequence). The chain links TRBV5-4 to TRBJ2-1; no clear D gene. The sequenced sample consisted of peripheral blood. This sequence originates from a man aged 18 to 30 with active or convalescent COVID-19. The CDR3 DNA is TGTGCCAGCAGCCTGTCGAATGAGCAGTTCTTC. Encoded protein: CASSLSNEQFF.